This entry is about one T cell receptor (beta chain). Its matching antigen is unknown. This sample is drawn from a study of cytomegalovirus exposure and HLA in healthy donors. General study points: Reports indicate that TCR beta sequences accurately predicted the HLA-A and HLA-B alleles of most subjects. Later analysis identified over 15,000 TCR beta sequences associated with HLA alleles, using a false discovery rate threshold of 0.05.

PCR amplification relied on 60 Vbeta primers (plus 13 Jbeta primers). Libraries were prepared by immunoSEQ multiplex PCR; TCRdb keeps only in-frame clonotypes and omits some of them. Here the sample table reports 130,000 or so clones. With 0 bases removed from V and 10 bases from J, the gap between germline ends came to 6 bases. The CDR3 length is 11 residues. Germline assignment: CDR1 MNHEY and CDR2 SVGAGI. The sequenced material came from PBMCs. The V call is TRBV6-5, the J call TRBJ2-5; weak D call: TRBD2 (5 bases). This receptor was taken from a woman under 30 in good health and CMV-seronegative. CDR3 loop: CASSYSRVQYF. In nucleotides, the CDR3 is TGTGCCAGCAGTTACTCGAGGGTCCAGTACTTC.